The TCR delta chain described here comes from a study of delta chains in infants with herpesvirus infections (dated by TCRdb to the early 2020s). About the full investigation: The study prospectively followed a Ugandan infant birth cohort from birth to characterize gammadelta T cell responses to primary cytomegalovirus (CMV) infection. Infant blood samples were grouped into approximate age categories of 1.5, 4, 8 and 12 months. From PBMC, gammadelta TCRs were sequenced for roughly 18 CMV-infected infants (one congenitally infected) and 8 CMV-uninfected infants who had sufficient sample available. The previously published Belgian fetal and cord blood gammadelta TCR data were not generated in this cohort and were added only for comparison. The study looked for a public fetal Vdelta1/Vgamma8 gammadelta TCR clonotype in infants infected with CMV after birth.

The protocol used for the library was RT-PCR. TCR cDNA was generated by reverse transcription of PBMC RNA with SuperScript II and gamma-chain- and delta-chain-specific primers. Purification of cDNA was performed with AMPure XP beads, after which the cDNA was amplified and indexed with Illumina adapters by means of the Nextera XT Index Kit. Sequencing of the gammadelta TCR libraries was done on an Illumina MiSeq using a V2 300-cycle kit. In the authors' own workflow: Using MiXCR v2.1.12, CDR3 sequences were assembled, and reads were mapped onto D, J and V genes obtained from GenBank. VDJtools v1.2.1 was used to analyze the repertoires of the CDR3 clonotypes. Public reads were reanalyzed in TCRdb with CATT, and rows carrying the same DNA were merged afterwards. These V and J calls derive from TCRdb rather than the authors' analysis. This sample gives 740 or so delta-chain clones in total; around half of them show up just once. Clones ranked in the top ten supply about 33% of the sample.

Here V drops 9 bases and J drops 4 bases, and the junction holds 36 bases not matched to any gene. The CDR3 runs 23 residues from the cysteine to the phenylalanine. Kept here is only the CDR3 DNA, which spans 69 bases and is read in frame from base 1. The germline V gene yields TSESDYY for CDR1 and QEAYKQQN for CDR2. Broad study findings and their caveats: The authors noted a small sample size and no race- or environment-matched controls, since nearly all Ugandans acquire CMV before adulthood. The public Vdelta1 clonotype was detected in 4 of 18 CMV-infected infants, namely three infected postnatally before 120 days of age and the congenitally infected infant. Public-clonotype frequency among Vdelta1 cells appeared to correlate inversely with age at infection and decayed rapidly, seemingly not persisting beyond approximately two months. In CMV-uninfected infants, the public clonotype might still be present but below the detection limit. The public clonotype was detected only at the first time point after infection and was not found in uninfected infants or in infants infected after 120 days.

For this clone: This clone's antigen is unknown. Given a far larger clone just one base away, this is likely a sequencing read error.

Infants were enrolled after their mothers, pregnant women receiving prenatal care in Kampala, Uganda, were recruited, and documentation of maternal HIV status was required. Families received weekly visits, and collection of infant clinical information, oral swabs and peripheral blood began at 6 weeks of age and continued every 4 months after that. Blood was drawn into heparin tubes, and PBMC were separated by Ficoll-Paque density gradient centrifugation and then cryopreserved. The clonotype comes from a human donor who was a Ugandan infant, either HIV-exposed or HIV-unexposed (not recorded which). The chain is assembled from TRAV38-2/DV8 and TRDJ1; TRDD3 aligns with 10 central bases. The sample consisted of peripheral blood, taken at time point 4 of longitudinal follow-up. The nucleotide sequence is given as TGTGCTTCCGCTCGCCCGTTTCCTGCTCCCTTCTTAGGGGGATACGCGAGAAACGATAAACTCATCTTT. Its translation reads: CASARPFPAPFLGGYARNDKLIF.